This TCR beta chain was observed in a study of blood T cell repertoires in COVID-19. As for the study in general: The samples span acute and convalescent COVID-19 from the United States, Italy and Spain. PBMCs, B-cell-depleted T cells, or T cells were the source of the cDNA or gDNA that made up the material.

Trimming took 1 base from V and 4 from J; bases not matched to a gene: 8. CDR3 size: 16 residues. The V gene's germline CDR1 is SGHVS and CDR2 FNYEAQ. A Seattle source enrolled patients during active infection and followed them longitudinally. As handled by the study authors: Amplification with reference gene primers provided the estimates of nucleated cell counts. Only in-frame clones appear in the TCRdb table, and some are missing; sequencing was by immunoSEQ multiplex PCR. That table furnishes V, J and clone size, whereas the DNA furnished D and trimming. The sample lists 250,000 to 400,000 clones, 90% seen once, with roughly 2.8% in the top ten.

This sequence joins TRBV7-6 and TRBJ2-7, with 9 bases matching TRBD1. Sequencing was performed on peripheral blood. The receptor's source is a woman in her 30s with COVID-19, enrolled during active disease. CDR3 sequence: CASSLDSGTGQYEQYF. In DNA form, the CDR3 reads TGTGCCAGCAGCTTAGACTCCGGGACAGGGCAATACGAGCAGTACTTC.